Listed below are T cell receptor beta chains from one sample, sequenced in a study of cytotoxic CD8 clonotypes in ibrutinib-treated CLL. TCRdb's copy holds only in-frame clones and misses some; the assay was immunoSEQ multiplex PCR. This table holds 200,000 to 250,000 clones, more than 65% found once. The source was PBMCs, collected after 12 months of ibrutinib treatment. These receptors all stem from a human donor with chronic lymphocytic leukemia. CDR3s include the opening cysteine and the closing phenylalanine or tryptophan. D genes are given only for firm matches. For some rows the clone size is stated as once, few or many, or as a class when expanded; others skip it.

j_call v_call d_call clone_size cdr3_nt cdr3_aa
TRBJ2-3 TRBV5-1 . . TGCGCCAGCCACCCTACGTATCCTGGGGTCACAGATACGCAGTATTTT CASHPTYPGVTDTQYF
TRBJ1-2 TRBV30 TRBD1 . TGTGCCTGGAAACGTTCCGGGACAGGGAGTGGCTACACCTTC CAWKRSGTGSGYTF
TRBJ2-5 TRBV5-1 . . TGCGCCAGCAGCTTGCTACGGGGAGACGATGGGGGGACCCAGTACTTC CASSLLRGDDGGTQYF
TRBJ2-1 TRBV5-1 . . TGCGCCAGCAGCTTCACCAGTAACAATGAGCAGTTCTTC CASSFTSNNEQFF
TRBJ1-2 TRBV15 . . TGTGCCACCAGCAGAGATAGTAACAGCCCCTATGGCTACACCTTC CATSRDSNSPYGYTF
TRBJ1-5 TRBV5-1 . . TGCGCCAGCAGCTTGGGGGACCTACCCAATCAGCCCCAGCATTTT CASSLGDLPNQPQHF
TRBJ1-6 TRBV4-1 . . TGCGCCAGCAGCCAAGATCTCACAGCTCCACCCCTCCACTTT CASSQDLTAPPLHF
TRBJ2-3 TRBV29-1 TRBD2 few TGCAGCACGCAGACTAGCGGTACCACAGATACGCAGTATTTT CSTQTSGTTDTQYF
TRBJ2-2 TRBV5-1 TRBD1 . TGCGCCAGCAGCCTGGGACAGGGGGCACTAAGTACCGGGGAGCTGTTTTTT CASSLGQGALSTGELFF
TRBJ1-1 TRBV9 . . TGTGCCAGCAGCCCGCGGCGTGTGAACACTGAAGCTTTCTTT CASSPRRVNTEAFF
TRBJ1-5 TRBV14 . . TGTGCCAGCAGCCAAGAAGAAGATCAGCCCCAGCATTTT CASSQEEDQPQHF
TRBJ2-5 TRBV5-1 . . TGCGCCAGCAGCTTGGTCGGGGCTAATCGGGAGACCCAGTACTTC CASSLVGANRETQYF
TRBJ2-7 TRBV19 TRBD1 . TGTGCCAGTAGTCCGGACAGGGGCCTCACCTACGAGCAGTACTTC CASSPDRGLTYEQYF
TRBJ2-7 TRBV30 . medium-sized TGTGCCTGGACCCCCGGGGGGCGGGACTACGAGCAGTACTTC CAWTPGGRDYEQYF
TRBJ2-1 TRBV15 TRBD1 . TGTGCCACCTCCCGGGACAGGGGGAACAATGAGCAGTTCTTC CATSRDRGNNEQFF
TRBJ1-4 TRBV4-1 TRBD1 . TGCGCCAGCAGCCAAGGGAACCAGGGGGCTGGAGAAAAACTGTTTTTT CASSQGNQGAGEKLFF
TRBJ2-7 TRBV25-1 TRBD1 . TGTGCCAGCAGGCCTGACAGGGGAGCCTACGAGCAGTACTTC CASRPDRGAYEQYF
TRBJ2-3 TRBV30 TRBD2 . TGTGCCTGGAGTGCAGGATCGGGACTAGCCGCAGATACGCAGTATTTT CAWSAGSGLAADTQYF
TRBJ1-5 TRBV7-3 TRBD1 . TGTGCCAGCAGCTCTACAGGGGATCAGCCCCAGCATTTT CASSSTGDQPQHF
TRBJ1-1 TRBV29-1 . few TGCAGCGTTACCGACTCCTTGTACACTGAAGCTTTCTTT CSVTDSLYTEAFF
TRBJ1-1 TRBV2 . . TGTGCCAGTCGACTCCAGAACACTGAAGCTTTCTTT CASRLQNTEAFF
TRBJ2-2 TRBV6-5 . . TGTGCCAGCAGTTATGACAGGACGAACACCGGGGAGCTGTTTTTT CASSYDRTNTGELFF
TRBJ2-4 TRBV7-9 TRBD1 . TGTGCCAGCAGCTTAGCGCGGGCAGGGGGCAACTGGAGAAACATTCAGTACTTC CASSLARAGGNWRNIQYF